The clone carrying this TCR beta chain turned up a few times. Its antigen is undetermined. The CDR3 spans 16 residues. The ends were cut back, 2 bases at V and 2 bases at J, with 15 bases in the middle. Germline assignment: CDR1 ENHRY and CDR2 SYGVKD. The data belong to a study of post-analysis software for immune sequencing data. Study at large: Recorded subtypes: relapsing-remitting, secondary progressive, progressive-relapsing; some patients unannotated. Study-level points and caveats: Co-batched samples clustered tightly together by F measure. In multiple sclerosis, normalized Chao1 diversity was significantly below that of controls. Higher frequency in patients than in controls was seen for about five TRBV segments, with TRBV5-6, TRBV5-1 and TRBV20-1 among them.

Tagging with unique molecular identifiers was a feature of the TCR beta cDNA libraries. From roughly 1 to 10 million T cells, about 500,000 cDNA molecules were obtained. TCRdb used MiXCR to reprocess the PCR reads, holding one entry per CDR3 protein. The sample lists hundreds of thousands of distinct CDR3 sequences, roughly 45% occurring once. The V gene is TRBV10-3, the J gene TRBJ2-5, with D maybe TRBD1 (6 bases). The clonotype comes from a girl aged 5-17 years with multiple sclerosis. Sequences were obtained from blood. CDR3 residues: CAISEPNAGDQETQYF. The CDR3, as DNA: TGTGCCATCAGTGAGCCTAACGCAGGGGATCAAGAGACCCAGTACTTC.